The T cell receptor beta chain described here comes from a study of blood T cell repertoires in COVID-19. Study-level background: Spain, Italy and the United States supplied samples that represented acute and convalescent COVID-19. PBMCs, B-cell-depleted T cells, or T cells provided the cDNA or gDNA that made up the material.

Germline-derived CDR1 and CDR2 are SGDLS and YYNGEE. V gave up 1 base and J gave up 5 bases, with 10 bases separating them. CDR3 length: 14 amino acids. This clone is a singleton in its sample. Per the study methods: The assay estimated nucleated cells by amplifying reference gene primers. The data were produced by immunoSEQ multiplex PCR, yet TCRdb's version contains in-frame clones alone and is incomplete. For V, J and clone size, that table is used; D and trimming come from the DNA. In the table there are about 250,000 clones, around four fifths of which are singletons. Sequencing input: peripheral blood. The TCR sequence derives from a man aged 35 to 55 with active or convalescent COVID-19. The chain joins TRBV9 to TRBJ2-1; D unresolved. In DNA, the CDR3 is TGTGCCAGCAGCGTAACCTCAGAAAACAATGAGCAGTTCTTC. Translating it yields CASSVTSENNEQFF.